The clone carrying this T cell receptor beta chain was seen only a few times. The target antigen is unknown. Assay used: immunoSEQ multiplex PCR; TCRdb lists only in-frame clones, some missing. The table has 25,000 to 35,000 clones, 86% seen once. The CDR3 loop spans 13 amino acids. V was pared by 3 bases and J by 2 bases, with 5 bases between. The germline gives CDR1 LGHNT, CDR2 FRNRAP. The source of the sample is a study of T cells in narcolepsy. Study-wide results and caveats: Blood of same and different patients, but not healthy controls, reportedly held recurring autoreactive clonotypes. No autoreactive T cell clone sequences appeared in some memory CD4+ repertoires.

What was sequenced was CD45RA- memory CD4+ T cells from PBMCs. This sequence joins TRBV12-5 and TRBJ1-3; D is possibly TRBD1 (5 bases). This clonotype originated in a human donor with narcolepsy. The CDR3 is CASGLGAGNTIYF. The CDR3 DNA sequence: TGTGCTAGTGGTTTAGGGGCTGGAAACACCATATATTTT.